This T cell receptor (beta chain) was identified in a study of vaccination and CD4 T cells after COVID-19. With the Oncomine TCR Beta short-read assay, DNA from cultured CD4+ T cells was sequenced. Via MiXCR, TCRdb re-called the PCR reads, giving one row per CDR3 protein. The repertoire consists of about 22,000 distinct CDR3 sequences, with approximately 32% occurring once and the leading ten covering about an eighth. The germline V gene has CDR1 LNHDA and CDR2 SQIVND (reference sequence). The CDR3 consists of 16 residues. V lost 3 bases and J lost 4; bases outside the gene matches: 4. This clonotype was picked up a small number of times. Antigen unknown. The time point denotes: late sampling 161 to 241 days after vaccination in three convalescent patients. Regarding treatment: approximately nine-day PBMC culture with coronavirus spike peptide pools or control peptides (ViraFEST assay).

The source material was CD4+ T cells from blood, cultured in vitro, sampled about 7 months after SARS-CoV-2 vaccination. The receptor comes from a human donor who had recovered from COVID-19. The chain recombines TRBV19 with TRBJ1-5, with 12 positions matching TRBD1. DNA of the CDR3: TGTGCCAGTAGTATGTGGGGACAGGGGGCGAATCAGCCCCAGCATTTT. Translation gives CASSMWGQGANQPQHF.